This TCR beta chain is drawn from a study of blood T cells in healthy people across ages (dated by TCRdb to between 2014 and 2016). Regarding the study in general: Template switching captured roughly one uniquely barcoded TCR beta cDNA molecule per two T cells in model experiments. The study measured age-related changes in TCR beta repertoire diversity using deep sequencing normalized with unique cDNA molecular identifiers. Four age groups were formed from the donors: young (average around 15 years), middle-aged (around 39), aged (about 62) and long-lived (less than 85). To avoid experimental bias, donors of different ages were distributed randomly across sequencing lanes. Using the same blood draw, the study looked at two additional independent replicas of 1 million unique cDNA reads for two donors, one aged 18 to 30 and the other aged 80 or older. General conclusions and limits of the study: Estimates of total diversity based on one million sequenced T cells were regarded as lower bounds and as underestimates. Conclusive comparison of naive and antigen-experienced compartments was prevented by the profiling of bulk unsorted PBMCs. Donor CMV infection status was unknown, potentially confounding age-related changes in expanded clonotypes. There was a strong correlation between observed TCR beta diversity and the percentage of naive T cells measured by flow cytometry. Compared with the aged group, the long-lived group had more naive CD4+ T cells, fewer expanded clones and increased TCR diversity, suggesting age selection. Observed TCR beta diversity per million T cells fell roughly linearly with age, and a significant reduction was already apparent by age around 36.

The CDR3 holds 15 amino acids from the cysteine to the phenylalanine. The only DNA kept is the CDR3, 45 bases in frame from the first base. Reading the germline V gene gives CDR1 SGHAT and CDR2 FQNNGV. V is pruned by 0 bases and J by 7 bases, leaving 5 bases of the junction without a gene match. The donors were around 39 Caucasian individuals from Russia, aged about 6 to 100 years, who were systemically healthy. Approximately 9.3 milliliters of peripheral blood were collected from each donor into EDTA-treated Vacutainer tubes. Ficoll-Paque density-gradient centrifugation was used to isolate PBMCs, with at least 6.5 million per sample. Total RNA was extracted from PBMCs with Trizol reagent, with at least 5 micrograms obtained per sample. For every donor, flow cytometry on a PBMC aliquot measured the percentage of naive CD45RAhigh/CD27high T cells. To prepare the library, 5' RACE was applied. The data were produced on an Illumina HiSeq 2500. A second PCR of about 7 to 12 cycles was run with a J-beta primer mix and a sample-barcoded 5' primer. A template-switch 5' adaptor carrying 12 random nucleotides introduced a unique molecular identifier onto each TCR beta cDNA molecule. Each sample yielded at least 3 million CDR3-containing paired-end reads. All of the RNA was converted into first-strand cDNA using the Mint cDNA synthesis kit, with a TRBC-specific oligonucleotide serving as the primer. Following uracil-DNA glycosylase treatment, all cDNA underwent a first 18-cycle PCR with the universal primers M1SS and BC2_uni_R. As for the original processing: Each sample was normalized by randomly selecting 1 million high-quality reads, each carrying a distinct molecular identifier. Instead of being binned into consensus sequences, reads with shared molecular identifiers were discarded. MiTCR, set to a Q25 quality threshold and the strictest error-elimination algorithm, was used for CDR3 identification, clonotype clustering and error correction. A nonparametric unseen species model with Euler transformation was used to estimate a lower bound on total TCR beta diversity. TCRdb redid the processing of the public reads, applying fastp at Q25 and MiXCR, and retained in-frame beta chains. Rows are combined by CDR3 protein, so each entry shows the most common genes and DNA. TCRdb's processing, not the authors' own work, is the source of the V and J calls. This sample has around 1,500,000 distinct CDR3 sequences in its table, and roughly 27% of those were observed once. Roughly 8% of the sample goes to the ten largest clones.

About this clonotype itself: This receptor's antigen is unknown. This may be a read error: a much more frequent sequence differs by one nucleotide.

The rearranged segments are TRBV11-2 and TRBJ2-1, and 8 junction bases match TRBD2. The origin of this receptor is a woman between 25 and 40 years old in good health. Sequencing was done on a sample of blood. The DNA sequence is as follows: TGTGCCAGCAGCTTAGATAGTGGACTAGCTAATGAGCAGTTCTTC. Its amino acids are CASSLDSGLANEQFF.